This paragraph reports one T cell receptor (beta chain). Its antigen is as yet unknown. This entry comes from a study of PD-1 blockade in mismatch repair-deficient tumors. Across the study: Patients had about 13 mismatch repair-deficient cancer types and were previously treated and progressing.

Whole-study findings and limits: Rapid post-treatment expansion, then contraction, generally preceding radiologic response, marked tumor-resident clones.

Mismatch repair deficiency was confirmed in all patients, by PCR or immunohistochemistry. The table came from immunoSEQ multiplex PCR; TCRdb's copy has only in-frame clones and leaves some out. The sample has some 120,000 clones, about 85% seen once. The germline gives CDR1 SGHNT, CDR2 YYREEE (reference sequence). Trimming removed 2 bases at V and 4 bases at J, with 11 bases between. CDR3 length: 14 residues. This TCR was recovered from an adult with mismatch repair-deficient cancer. Specimen: peripheral blood, collected 44 weeks after starting pembrolizumab. This chain joins TRBV5-4 and TRBJ2-3; D could derive from TRBD1 or TRBD2 (6 bases each). CDR3 coding DNA: TGTGCCAGCAGCTTCCGGGGGCGCTCAGATACGCAGTATTTT. It translates to CASSFRGRSDTQYF. The full variable domain, rest sourced from reference TRBV5-4 and TRBJ2-3, is ETGVTQSPTHLIKTRGQQVTLRCSSQSGHNTVSWYQQALGQGPQFIFQYYREEENGRGNFPPRFSGLQFPNYSSELNVNALELDDSALYLCASSFRGRSDTQYFGPGTRLTVL.